Each of the 15 T cell receptor beta chains below was sequenced from the same sample in a study of blood T cell repertoires in COVID-19. TCRdb keeps only in-frame clones here, not all; method: immunoSEQ multiplex PCR. This sample yields some 55,000 clones, of which approximately 91% are seen a single time; more than 3% belongs to the top ten. Specimen: peripheral blood. These receptors were obtained from a human donor in a cohort sampled during active COVID-19.

This clone was seen a single time. The chain has TRBV5-5 and TRBJ2-3, with D maybe TRBD2 (6 bases). Germline CDR1 SGHKS, CDR2 YYEKEE (reference sequence). CDR3 length: 14 amino acids. V lost 3 bases to trimming and J lost 0 bases, with 8 bases between them. In nucleotides, the CDR3 is TGTGCCAGCAGCTCAGGGAGGAGCACAGATACGCAGTATTTT. It yields the protein CASSSGRSTDTQYF. The complete variable domain, with remaining parts taken from reference TRBV5-5 and TRBJ2-3, reads DAGVTQSPTHLIKTRGQQVTLRCSPISGHKSVSWYQQVLGQGPQFIFQYYEKEERGRGNFPDRFSARQFPNYSSELNVNALLLGDSALYLCASSSGRSTDTQYFGPGTRLTVL.

The gene calls are TRBV30 and TRBJ2-3; 9 nucleotides match TRBD2. The germline V gene encodes CDR1 GTSNPN and CDR2 SVGIG (reference sequence). The CDR3 loop spans 15 amino acids. V gave up 4 bases and J gave up 2 bases; unmatched junction bases: 7. CDR3: CAWKQRGGDTDTQYF. The CDR3, as DNA: TGTGCCTGGAAGCAACGCGGGGGGGACACAGATACGCAGTATTTT.

V usage is TRBV18 and J usage is TRBJ1-2; 7 bases are shared with TRBD1. The CDR3 runs 14 residues. V was clipped by 1 base and J by 2 bases; unmatched bases: 1. The germline V gene encodes CDR1 KGHSH and CDR2 LQKENI. CDR3: CASSPRDSNYGYTF. CDR3 sequence (DNA): TGTGCCAGCTCACCACGGGACAGCAACTATGGCTACACCTTC.

The rearrangement uses TRBV6-5 and TRBJ1-1, with a possible D match to TRBD1 (6 bases). The ends were cut back, 2 bases at V and 4 bases at J, with 11 bases in the middle. Germline loops: CDR1 MNHEY, CDR2 SVGAGI. This CDR3 is built from 14 residues. This CDR3 reads CASSYRGGATEAFF. In DNA form, the CDR3 reads TGTGCCAGCAGTTACCGAGGGGGGGCCACTGAAGCTTTCTTT.

CDR3: CASSRSQGYNEQFF. The CDR3, as DNA: TGTGCCAGCAGTAGGTCCCAGGGGTACAATGAGCAGTTCTTC. V is TRBV27 and J is TRBJ2-1; perhaps TRBD1 as D (6 bases). The CDR3 runs to 14 residues. Deletions cut 5 bases from V and 4 bases from J, with 12 bases between. Germline V lookup: CDR1 MNHEY, CDR2 SMNVEV (reference sequence).

The CDR3 spells CASILSFNSPLHF. The CDR3, as DNA: TGTGCCAGCATACTTAGCTTCAATTCACCCCTCCACTTT. The chain has TRBV2 and TRBJ1-6; no clear D. Trimming removed 7 bases at V and 7 bases at J, with 11 bases between. Per germline, CDR1 SNHLY and CDR2 FYNNEI. This CDR3 is built from 13 residues.

The chain uses TRBV11-2 and TRBJ2-7; D may be TRBD2 (6 bases). CDR1 is SGHAT and CDR2 is FQNNGV in the germline V gene. V lost 3 bases to trimming and J lost 5 bases, with 11 bases between them. CDR3 length: 13 amino acids. This CDR3 is CASSLQREDEQYV. In nucleotides, the CDR3 is TGTGCCAGCAGCTTGCAAAGGGAGGACGAGCAGTACGTC.

The chain joins TRBV9 to TRBJ1-6, with D hard to call. V dropped 0 bases and J dropped 8 bases, with 6 bases sitting between them. CDR3 length equals 13 residues. Germline V CDR1 and CDR2: SGDLS, YYNGEE. The CDR3 loop is CASSVGRDSPLHF. CDR3 coding DNA: TGTGCCAGCAGCGTAGGACGGGATTCACCCCTCCACTTT. The variable domain in full, completed from reference TRBV9 and TRBJ1-6, reads DSGVTQTPKHLITATGQRVTLRCSPRSGDLSVYWYQQSLDQGLQFLIQYYNGEERAKGNILERFSAQQFPDLHSELNLSSLELGDSALYFCASSVGRDSPLHFGNGTRLTVT.

The chain recombines TRBV18 with TRBJ2-6; maybe TRBD1 (6 bases). V was clipped by 4 bases and J by 0 bases, with 19 bases between them. CDR3 size: 19 residues. Germline CDR1 and CDR2: KGHSH and LQKENI. As DNA, the CDR3 is TGTGCCAGCTCACAAAACCTGGCAGGGGATAGCTCTGGGGCCAACGTCCTGACTTTC. Its translation: CASSQNLAGDSSGANVLTF.

The genes are TRBV6-5 and TRBJ1-5; a weak D match, TRBD1 (5 bases). This CDR3 spans 13 amino acids. V lost 6 bases and J 3 bases, leaving 9 bases between the germline ends. Germline V gene data show CDR1 as MNHEY and CDR2 as SVGAGI. The CDR3 region is CASSPGYNQPQHF. The CDR3 nucleotides are TGTGCCAGCAGCCCAGGGTACAATCAGCCCCAGCATTTT.

The V gene is TRBV4-1, the J gene TRBJ2-5, with 15 bases aligning to TRBD2. This CDR3 is built from 15 residues. V dropped 8 bases and J dropped 5; count of bases not matched to a gene: 6. In germline, CDR1 is MGHRA, CDR2 YSYEKL. The CDR3 spells CASGTGTSGGETQYF. In DNA form, the CDR3 reads TGCGCCAGCGGAACCGGGACTAGCGGGGGGGAGACCCAGTACTTC.

V is TRBV19 and J is TRBJ2-6; D gene ambiguous. The V gene lost 3 bases and the J gene lost 0 bases, with 12 bases spanning the gap. Germline V gene lookup returns CDR1 LNHDA and CDR2 SQIVND (reference sequence). This CDR3 contains 17 residues. Here the CDR3 DNA reads TGTGCCAGTAGTATTTGGGCAGCTTACTCTGGGGCCAACGTCCTGACTTTC. Translating gives CASSIWAAYSGANVLTF. The full variable domain, with the rest looked up from reference TRBV19 and TRBJ2-6, is DGGITQSPKYLFRKEGQNVTLSCEQNLNHDAMYWYRQDPGQGLRLIYYSQIVNDFQKGDIAEGYSVSREKKESFPLTVTSAQKNPTAFYLCASSIWAAYSGANVLTFGAGSRLTVL.

V gene TRBV12-3 or TRBV12-4 combines with J gene TRBJ2-7; D might be TRBD1 (6 bases). CDR3 length equals 12 residues. Trimming pared 6 bases from V and 6 bases from J, leaving 12 bases between. The CDR3 sequence: CASSRQATEQYV. The CDR3 DNA follows: TGTGCCAGCAGCCGACAGGCAACCGAGCAGTACGTC.

The chain has TRBV11-2 and TRBJ2-3; 12 nucleotides line up with TRBD2. The CDR3 covers 19 residues. Germline V gene data show CDR1 as SGHAT and CDR2 as FQNNGV. Trimming at V came to 2 bases and at J to 5 bases, leaving 14 bases not matched to a gene. In DNA form, the CDR3 reads TGTGCCAGCAGCTTAAAAACCCCCTTCACGACTAGCGGGGGAGATACGCAGTATTTT. Amino acid sequence: CASSLKTPFTTSGGDTQYF. The full variable domain, in which reference TRBV11-2 and TRBJ2-3 provide the parts outside the CDR3, is EAGVAQSPRYKIIEKRQSVAFWCNPISGHATLYWYQQILGQGPKLLIQFQNNGVVDDSQLPKDRFSAERLKGVDSTLKIQPAKLEDSAVYLCASSLKTPFTTSGGDTQYFGPGTRLTVL.

The CDR3 DNA follows: TGCGCCAGCAGCCTGGACAGGGGCCTCGTCGAAGCTTTCTTT. This sequence encodes CASSLDRGLVEAFF. V is TRBV5-1 and J is TRBJ1-1; 9 nucleotides match TRBD1. This CDR3 spans 14 amino acids. The ends lost 4 bases at V and 8 bases at J; junction bases unmatched: 9. Germline CDR1 SGHRS, CDR2 YFSETQ. Drawing the rest from reference TRBV5-1 and TRBJ1-1, the complete variable domain is KAGVTQTPRYLIKTRGQQVTLSCSPISGHRSVSWYQQTPGQGLQFLFEYFSETQRNKGNFPGRFSGRQFSNSRSEMNVSTLELGDSALYLCASSLDRGLVEAFFGQGTRLTVV.